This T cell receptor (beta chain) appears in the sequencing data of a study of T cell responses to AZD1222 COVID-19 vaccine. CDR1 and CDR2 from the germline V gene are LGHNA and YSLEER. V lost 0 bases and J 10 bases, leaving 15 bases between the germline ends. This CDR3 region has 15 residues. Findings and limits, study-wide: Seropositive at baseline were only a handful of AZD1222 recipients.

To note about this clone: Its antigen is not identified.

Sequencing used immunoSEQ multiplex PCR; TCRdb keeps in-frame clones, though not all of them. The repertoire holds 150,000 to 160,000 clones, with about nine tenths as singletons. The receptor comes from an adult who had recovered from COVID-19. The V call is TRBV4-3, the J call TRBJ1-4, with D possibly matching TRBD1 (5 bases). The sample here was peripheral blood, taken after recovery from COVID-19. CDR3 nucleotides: TGCGCCAGCAGCCAAGATCAAGGGACTTTCGCAAAACTGTTTTTT. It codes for CASSQDQGTFAKLFF.